This T cell receptor (beta chain) appears in the sequencing data of a study of T-cell memory formation after mild COVID-19. On the study more broadly: Clustering of TCRs was largely donor specific.

The CDR3 is 12 residues long. CDR1 is MNHEY, CDR2 SMNVEV, per germline (reference sequence). V lost 9 bases to trimming and J lost 5 bases, with 14 bases between them. As to this clonotype: Its antigen is unidentified.

Findings and caveats of the study: In pre-infection memory, a portion of responding clones appeared, which suggested that cross-reactive memory joined.

Barcoded TCR alpha and TCR beta cDNA libraries with UMIs came from 5'RACE using constant-segment primers. TCRdb re-derived calls from the 5' RACE reads in MiXCR, one entry per CDR3 protein. The sample lists around 340,000 distinct CDR3 sequences, over 10% occurring once. The chain carries TRBV27 and TRBJ2-7; TRBD1 is a possible D gene (6 bases). The specimen sequenced was PBMCs or a T cell subset sorted from them (not recorded which). The clonotype was recovered from a man aged 18 to 35 who had mild COVID-19 (a few samples of this study predate the infection). Cell type and time point are not known. This CDR3 reads CASQGFRNEQYF. DNA of the CDR3: TGTGCCAGTCAGGGGTTTCGTAACGAGCAGTACTTC.